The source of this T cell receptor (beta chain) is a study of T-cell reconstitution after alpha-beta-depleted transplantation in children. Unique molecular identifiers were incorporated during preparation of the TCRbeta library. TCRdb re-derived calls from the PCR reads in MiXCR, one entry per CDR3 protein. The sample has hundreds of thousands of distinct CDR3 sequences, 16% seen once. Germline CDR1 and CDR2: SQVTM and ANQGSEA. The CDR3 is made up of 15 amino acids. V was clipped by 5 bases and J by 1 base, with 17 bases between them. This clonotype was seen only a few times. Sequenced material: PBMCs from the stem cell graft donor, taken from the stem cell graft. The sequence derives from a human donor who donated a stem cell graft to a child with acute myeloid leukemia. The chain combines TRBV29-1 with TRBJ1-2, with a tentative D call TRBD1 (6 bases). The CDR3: CSVSPDRTFNYGYTF. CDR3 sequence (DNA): TGCAGCGTTAGTCCCGACAGGACCTTTAACTATGGCTACACCTTC.